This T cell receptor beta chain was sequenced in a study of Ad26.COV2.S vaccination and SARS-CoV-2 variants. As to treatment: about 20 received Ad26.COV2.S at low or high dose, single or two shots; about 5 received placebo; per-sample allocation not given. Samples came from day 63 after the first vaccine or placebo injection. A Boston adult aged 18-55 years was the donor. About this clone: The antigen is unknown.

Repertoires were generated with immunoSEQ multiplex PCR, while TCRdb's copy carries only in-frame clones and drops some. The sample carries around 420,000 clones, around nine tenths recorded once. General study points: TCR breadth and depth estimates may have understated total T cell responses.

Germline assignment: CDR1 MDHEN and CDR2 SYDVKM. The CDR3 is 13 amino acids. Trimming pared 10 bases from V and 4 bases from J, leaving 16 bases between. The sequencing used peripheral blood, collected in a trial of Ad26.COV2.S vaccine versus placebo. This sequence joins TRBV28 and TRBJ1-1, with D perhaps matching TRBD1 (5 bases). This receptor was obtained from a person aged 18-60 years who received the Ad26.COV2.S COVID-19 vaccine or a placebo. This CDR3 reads CAIQNPQGTEAFF. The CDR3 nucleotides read TGTGCCATCCAGAATCCCCAGGGCACTGAAGCTTTCTTT.